This paragraph covers one TCR beta chain sequence. The sample comes from a study of blood T cell repertoires in COVID-19. Using immunoSEQ multiplex PCR, the repertoire was profiled, and TCRdb retains in-frame clones only, with some absent. The data contain 220,000 or so clones, roughly 84% of them seen just once; the ten biggest clones take up less than 7%. The CDR3 spans 14 residues. Germline lookup yields CDR1 SGHNT and CDR2 YENEEA. V was trimmed by 5 bases and J by 3 bases, leaving 12 bases between them. The rearrangement uses TRBV11-3 and TRBJ2-3; TRBD2 is a possible D gene (5 bases). The sequencing sample was made of PBMCs or T cells enriched from blood (not recorded which). The clonotype comes from a woman in her forties who had recovered from COVID-19. The DNA of the CDR3 is TGTGCCAGCAGCGGGAGACGGGATACAGATACGCAGTATTTT. This gives the protein CASSGRRDTDTQYF.